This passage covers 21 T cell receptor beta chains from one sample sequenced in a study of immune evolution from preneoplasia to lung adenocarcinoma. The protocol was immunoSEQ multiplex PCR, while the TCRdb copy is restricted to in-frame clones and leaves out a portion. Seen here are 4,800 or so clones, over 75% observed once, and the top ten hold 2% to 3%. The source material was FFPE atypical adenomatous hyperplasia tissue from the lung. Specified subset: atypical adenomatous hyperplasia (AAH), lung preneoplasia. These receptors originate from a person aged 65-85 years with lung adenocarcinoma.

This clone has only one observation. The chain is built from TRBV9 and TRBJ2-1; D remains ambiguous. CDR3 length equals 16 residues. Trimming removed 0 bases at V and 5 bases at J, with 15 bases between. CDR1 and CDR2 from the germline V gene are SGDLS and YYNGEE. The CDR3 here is CASSVGVGRRDNEQFF. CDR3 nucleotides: TGTGCCAGCAGCGTAGGGGTAGGGCGGAGAGACAATGAGCAGTTCTTC.

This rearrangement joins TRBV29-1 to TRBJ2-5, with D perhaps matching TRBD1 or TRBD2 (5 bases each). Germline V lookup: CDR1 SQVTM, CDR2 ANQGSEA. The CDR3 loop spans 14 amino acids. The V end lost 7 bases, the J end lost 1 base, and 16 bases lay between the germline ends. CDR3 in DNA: TGCAGCGCCAACGTTGAGGGACGCCAAGAGACCCAGTACTTC. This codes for CSANVEGRQETQYF.

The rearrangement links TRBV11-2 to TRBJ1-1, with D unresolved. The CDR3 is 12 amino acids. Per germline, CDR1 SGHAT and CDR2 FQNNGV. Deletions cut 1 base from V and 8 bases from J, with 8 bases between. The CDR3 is CASSLGASEAFF. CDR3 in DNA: TGTGCCAGCAGCTTAGGGGCCAGCGAAGCTTTCTTT.

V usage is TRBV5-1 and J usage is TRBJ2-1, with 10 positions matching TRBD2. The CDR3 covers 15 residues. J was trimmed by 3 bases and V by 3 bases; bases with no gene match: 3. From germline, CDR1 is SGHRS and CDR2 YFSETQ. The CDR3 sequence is CASSSGLAIYNEQFF. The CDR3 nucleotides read TGCGCCAGCAGCTCGGGACTAGCGATCTACAATGAGCAGTTCTTC.

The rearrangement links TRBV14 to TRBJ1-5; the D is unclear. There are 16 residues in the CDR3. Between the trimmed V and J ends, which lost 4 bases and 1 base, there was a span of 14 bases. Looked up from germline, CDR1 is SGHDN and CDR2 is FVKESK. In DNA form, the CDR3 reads TGTGCCAGCAGCCCTCGACCAACAGTAAGCAATCAGCCCCAGCATTTT. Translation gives CASSPRPTVSNQPQHF.

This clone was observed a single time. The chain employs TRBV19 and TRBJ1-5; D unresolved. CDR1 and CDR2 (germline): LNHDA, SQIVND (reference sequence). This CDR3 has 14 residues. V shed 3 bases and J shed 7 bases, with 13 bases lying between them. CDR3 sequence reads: CASSIRIWEQPQHF. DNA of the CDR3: TGTGCCAGTAGTATCCGTATTTGGGAACAGCCCCAGCATTTT.

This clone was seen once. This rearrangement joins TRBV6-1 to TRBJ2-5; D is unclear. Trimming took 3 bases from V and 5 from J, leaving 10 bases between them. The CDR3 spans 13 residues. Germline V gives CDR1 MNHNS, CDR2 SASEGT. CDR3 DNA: TGTGCCAGCAGTGACAGTTCAATCGAGACCCAGTACTTC. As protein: CASSDSSIETQYF.

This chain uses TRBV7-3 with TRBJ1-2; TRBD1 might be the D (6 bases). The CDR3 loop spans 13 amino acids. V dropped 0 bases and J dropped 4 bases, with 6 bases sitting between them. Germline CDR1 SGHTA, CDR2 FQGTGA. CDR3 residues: CASSLTGGYGYTF. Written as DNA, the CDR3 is TGTGCCAGCAGCTTAACAGGGGGCTATGGCTACACCTTC.

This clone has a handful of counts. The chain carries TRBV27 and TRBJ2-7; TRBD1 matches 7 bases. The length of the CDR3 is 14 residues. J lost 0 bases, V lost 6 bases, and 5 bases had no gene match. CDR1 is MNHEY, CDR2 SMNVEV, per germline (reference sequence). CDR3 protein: CASSRQGGSYEQYF. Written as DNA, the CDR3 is TGTGCCAGCAGCCGACAGGGTGGCTCCTACGAGCAGTACTTC.

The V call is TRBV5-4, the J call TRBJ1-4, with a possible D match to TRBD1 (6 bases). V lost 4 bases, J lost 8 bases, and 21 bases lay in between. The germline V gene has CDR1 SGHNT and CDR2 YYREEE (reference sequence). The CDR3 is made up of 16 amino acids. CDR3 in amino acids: CASSTTGTPEREKLFF. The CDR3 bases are TGTGCCAGCAGCACTACCGGGACACCCGAGCGGGAAAAACTGTTTTTT.

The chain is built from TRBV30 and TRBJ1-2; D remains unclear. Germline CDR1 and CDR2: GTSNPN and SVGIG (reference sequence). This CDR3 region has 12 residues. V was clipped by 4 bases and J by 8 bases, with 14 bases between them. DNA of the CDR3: TGTGCCTGGAAAGAGGTCACGAGCGGCTACACCTTC. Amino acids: CAWKEVTSGYTF.

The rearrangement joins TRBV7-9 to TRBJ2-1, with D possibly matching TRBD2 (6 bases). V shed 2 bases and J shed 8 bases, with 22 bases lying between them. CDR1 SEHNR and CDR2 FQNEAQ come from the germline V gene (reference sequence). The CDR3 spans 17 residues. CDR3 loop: CASSLWIGSSGGDEQFF. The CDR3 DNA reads TGTGCCAGCAGCTTATGGATTGGTAGTAGCGGCGGGGATGAGCAGTTCTTC.

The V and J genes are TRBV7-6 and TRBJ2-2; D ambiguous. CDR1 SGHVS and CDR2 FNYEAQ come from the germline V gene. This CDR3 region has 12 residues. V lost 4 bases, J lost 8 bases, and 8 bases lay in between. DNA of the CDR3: TGTGCCAGCAGCTCGGACGAGGGGGAGCTGTTTTTT. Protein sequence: CASSSDEGELFF.

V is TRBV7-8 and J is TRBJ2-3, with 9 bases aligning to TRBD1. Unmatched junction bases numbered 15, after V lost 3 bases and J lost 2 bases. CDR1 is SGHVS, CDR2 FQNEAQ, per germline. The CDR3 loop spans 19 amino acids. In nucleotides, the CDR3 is TGTGCCAGCAGCTTCTCAACCGGGACAGGGAGTTGGGACACAGATACGCAGTATTTT. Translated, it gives CASSFSTGTGSWDTDTQYF.

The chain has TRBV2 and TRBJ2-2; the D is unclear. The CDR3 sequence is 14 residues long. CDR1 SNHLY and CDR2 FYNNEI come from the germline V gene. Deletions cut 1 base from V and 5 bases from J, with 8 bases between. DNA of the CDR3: TGTGCCAGCAGTGAAGTTTTGGGAACCGGGGAGCTGTTTTTT. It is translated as CASSEVLGTGELFF.

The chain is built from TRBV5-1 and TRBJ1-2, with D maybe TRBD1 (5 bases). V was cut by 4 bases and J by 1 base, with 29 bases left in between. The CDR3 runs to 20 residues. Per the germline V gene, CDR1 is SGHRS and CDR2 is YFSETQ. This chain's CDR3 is CASSKPLGGTPSYSNYGYTF. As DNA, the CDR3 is TGCGCCAGCAGCAAGCCGTTGGGGGGGACTCCCTCCTATAGTAACTATGGCTACACCTTC.

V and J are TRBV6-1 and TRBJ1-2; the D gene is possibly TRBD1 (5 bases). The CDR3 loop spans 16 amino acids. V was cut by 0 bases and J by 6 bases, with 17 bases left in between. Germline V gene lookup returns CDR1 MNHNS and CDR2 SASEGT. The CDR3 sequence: CASSEAGGAAVDGYTF. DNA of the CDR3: TGTGCCAGCAGTGAAGCCGGGGGAGCGGCTGTTGATGGCTACACCTTC.

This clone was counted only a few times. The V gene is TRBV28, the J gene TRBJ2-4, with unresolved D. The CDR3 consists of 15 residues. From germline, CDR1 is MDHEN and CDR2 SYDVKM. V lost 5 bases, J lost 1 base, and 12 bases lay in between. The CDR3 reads CASSVYPLAKNIQYF. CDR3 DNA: TGTGCCAGCAGTGTCTATCCCCTGGCCAAAAACATTCAGTACTTC.

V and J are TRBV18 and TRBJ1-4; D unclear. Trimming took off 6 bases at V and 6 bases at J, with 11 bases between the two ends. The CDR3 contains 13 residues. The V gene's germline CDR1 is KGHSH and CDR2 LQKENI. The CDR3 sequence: CASSRVVYEKLFF. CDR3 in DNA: TGTGCCAGCTCGAGGGTTGTATATGAAAAACTGTTTTTT.

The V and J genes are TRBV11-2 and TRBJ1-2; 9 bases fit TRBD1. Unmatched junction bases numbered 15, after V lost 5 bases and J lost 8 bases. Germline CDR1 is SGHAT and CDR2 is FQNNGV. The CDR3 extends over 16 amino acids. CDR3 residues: CASSLGQGNTFWGYTF. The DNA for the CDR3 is TGTGCCAGCAGCCTCGGACAGGGGAATACCTTTTGGGGCTACACCTTC.

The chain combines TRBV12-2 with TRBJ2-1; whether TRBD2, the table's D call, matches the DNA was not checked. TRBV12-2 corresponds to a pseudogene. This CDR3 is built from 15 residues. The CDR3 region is CASRLVGSVGAEQFF. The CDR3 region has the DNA TGTGCAAGTCGCTTAGTAGGTAGCGTTGGCGCTGAGCAGTTCTTC.